Shown below are 22 T cell receptor beta chains from a single sample sequenced in a study of a mutant IDH1 vaccine in newly diagnosed glioma. Documented time point: week 35, safety follow-up. Doses of 300 ug of mutant IDH1 20-mer peptide were given with topical imiquimod. Their recognized antigens are unknown. Produced via immunoSEQ multiplex PCR; TCRdb's table is partial and in-frame only. The table has around 70,000 clones, approximately 86% seen once. This sample comprised PBMCs, obtained from a glioma patient whose treatment included an IDH1 peptide vaccine. These receptors all come from a man aged 25 to 45 with glioma.

This rearrangement joins TRBV5-1 to TRBJ2-1; 10 bases are a match to TRBD1. Germline CDR1 and CDR2: SGHRS and YFSETQ. CDR3 size: 15 residues. Trimming took 3 bases from V and 2 from J; bases not matched to a gene: 2. CDR3 in amino acids: CASSSTGGPYNEQFF. DNA for the CDR3: TGCGCCAGCAGCTCGACAGGGGGCCCCTACAATGAGCAGTTCTTC. The full variable domain, completed using reference TRBV5-1 and TRBJ2-1, is KAGVTQTPRYLIKTRGQQVTLSCSPISGHRSVSWYQQTPGQGLQFLFEYFSETQRNKGNFPGRFSGRQFSNSRSEMNVSTLELGDSALYLCASSSTGGPYNEQFFGPGTRLTVL.

In its sample, this clone was seen once. The rearrangement uses TRBV5-1 and TRBJ2-3, with D possibly being TRBD2 (5 bases). Germline V gene lookup returns CDR1 SGHRS and CDR2 YFSETQ. The germline V and J ends were trimmed by 3 bases and 2 bases, with 10 bases remaining between them. The CDR3 totals 14 residues. The CDR3 DNA sequence: TGCGCCAGCAGCTCTGGACTGAACACAGATACGCAGTATTTT. Translating gives CASSSGLNTDTQYF.

This sequence joins TRBV7-2 and TRBJ2-1; 7 bases match TRBD2. CDR3 size: 16 residues. Germline V lookup: CDR1 SGHTA, CDR2 FQGNSA. V was pared by 5 bases and J by 3 bases, with 10 bases of the junction left unmatched. The CDR3 here is CASSVTSAVDYNEQFF. The CDR3 coding sequence is TGTGCCAGCAGCGTAACTAGCGCGGTTGACTACAATGAGCAGTTCTTC.

This chain links TRBV28 with TRBJ2-7, with 7 bases matching TRBD2. Germline V CDR1 and CDR2: MDHEN, SYDVKM. Trimming cost V 2 bases and J 3 bases; bases outside gene matches: 4. CDR3 length: 14 residues. In nucleotides, the CDR3 is TGTGCCAGCAGTTTAGGTGGGGGGGGCTACGAGCAGTACTTC. Protein: CASSLGGGGYEQYF.

The rearrangement uses TRBV4-2 and TRBJ2-1, with TRBD1 as a possible D gene (6 bases). CDR1 and CDR2 from the germline V gene are LGHNA and YNFKEQ. The V and J ends lost 1 base and 1 base respectively, with 8 bases between them. This CDR3 has 15 amino acids. The CDR3 sequence: CASSQAGASYNEQFF. The DNA for the CDR3 is TGTGCCAGCAGCCAAGCAGGGGCTTCCTACAATGAGCAGTTCTTC.

The chain's CDR3 is CASSLVPVNTEAFF. The DNA for the CDR3 is TGCGCCAGCAGCTTGGTACCAGTAAACACTGAAGCTTTCTTT. The chain recombines TRBV5-1 with TRBJ1-1, with D hard to call. CDR3 length: 14 amino acids. Per the germline V gene, CDR1 is SGHRS and CDR2 is YFSETQ. Trimming cost V 0 bases and J 2 bases, with 8 bases left between them.

The V and J genes are TRBV19 and TRBJ2-3, with unresolved D. Germline V lookup: CDR1 LNHDA, CDR2 SQIVND (reference sequence). V lost 6 bases, J lost 8 bases, and 9 bases lay in between. CDR3 length: 11 amino acids. The CDR3 nucleotides are TGTGCCAGTAGCCAAATTGGTACGCAGTATTTT. Translating it yields CASSQIGTQYF.

This clone was seen a single time. This sequence joins TRBV7-2 and TRBJ1-4, with TRBD1 matching over 7 bases. The germline V gene has CDR1 SGHTA and CDR2 FQGNSA. The CDR3 spans 15 residues. After removal of 1 base from V and 4 bases from J, the junction contained 3 bases not matched to a gene. The CDR3 reads CASSLGGTDNEKLFF. The DNA for the CDR3 is TGTGCCAGCAGCTTAGGTGGGACAGATAATGAAAAACTGTTTTTT.

The chain couples TRBV9 to TRBJ1-3; no firm D call. The CDR3 is made up of 16 amino acids. Trimming shortened V by 5 bases and J by 2 bases, and 17 bases separated the two germline ends. Germline V gives CDR1 SGDLS, CDR2 YYNGEE. As DNA, the CDR3 is TGTGCCAGCAGTCTCGAGGGAGGTCGGCCTGGAAACACCATATATTTT. Its protein is CASSLEGGRPGNTIYF.

The chain couples TRBV2 to TRBJ1-6; 8 positions agree with TRBD1. The CDR3 is made up of 15 amino acids. Germline values: CDR1 SNHLY, CDR2 FYNNEI. With 0 bases clipped from V and 7 bases from J, the junction kept 2 bases outside the gene matches. The CDR3 loop reads CASSEARQGNSPLHF. The CDR3 coding sequence is TGTGCCAGCAGTGAAGCGAGACAGGGGAATTCACCCCTCCACTTT.

J is TRBJ1-3 and V is TRBV27; D is undetermined. The CDR3 extends over 17 amino acids. Germline-derived CDR1 and CDR2 are MNHEY and SMNVEV (reference sequence). V lost 5 bases to trimming and J lost 2 bases, with 19 bases between them. The CDR3 bases are TGTGCCAGCAGTGCCGGCTACAGCCCAAAGCCTGGAAACACCATATATTTT. Translation: CASSAGYSPKPGNTIYF.

Only one count was recorded for this clone. This rearrangement joins TRBV5-1 to TRBJ2-1; TRBD2 matches at 10 bases. Trimming removed 0 bases from V and 0 bases from J; junction bases left unmatched: 3. The CDR3 is 17 amino acids. Germline V gene sequence: CDR1 SGHRS, CDR2 YFSETQ. CDR3 in amino acids: CASSLGIAGGSYNEQFF. CDR3 in DNA: TGCGCCAGCAGCTTGGGTATAGCGGGGGGCTCCTACAATGAGCAGTTCTTC.

This clone was recorded only once. The chain links TRBV19 to TRBJ2-7; D may be TRBD1 (5 bases). The V end lost 6 bases, the J end lost 5 bases, and 17 bases lay between the germline ends. The CDR3 consists of 14 residues. Germline CDR1 reads LNHDA; CDR2 reads SQIVND (reference sequence). The CDR3 DNA sequence: TGTGCCAGTAGGAGCCAGGGTACCCGCGACGAGCAGTACTTC. Translated, it gives CASRSQGTRDEQYF.

The chain has TRBV9 and TRBJ2-7; 14 bases agree with TRBD2. The CDR3 loop spans 15 amino acids. V was pared by 3 bases and J by 4 bases, with 3 bases of the junction left unmatched. Germline V lookup: CDR1 SGDLS, CDR2 YYNGEE. CDR3 in amino acids: CASSEGLAGVYEQYF. The CDR3, as DNA: TGTGCCAGCAGCGAGGGACTAGCGGGAGTTTACGAGCAGTACTTC.

The chain combines TRBV5-4 with TRBJ2-3; 9 positions agree with TRBD2. This CDR3 is 16 amino acids long. Per the germline V gene, CDR1 is SGHNT and CDR2 is YYREEE (reference sequence). The V segment lost 0 bases and the J segment 4 bases; nucleotides outside the gene matches: 6. The CDR3 loop is CASSLVGGGAADTQYF. As DNA, the CDR3 is TGTGCCAGCAGCTTGGTTGGCGGGGGGGCGGCAGATACGCAGTATTTT. Looking up the rest from reference TRBV5-4 and TRBJ2-3 gives the full variable domain: ETGVTQSPTHLIKTRGQQVTLRCSSQSGHNTVSWYQQALGQGPQFIFQYYREEENGRGNFPPRFSGLQFPNYSSELNVNALELDDSALYLCASSLVGGGAADTQYFGPGTRLTVL.

This sequence joins TRBV30 and TRBJ2-7; no clear D gene. V lost 0 bases and J lost 7, with 10 bases in between. Germline CDR1 reads GTSNPN; CDR2 reads SVGIG (reference sequence). The CDR3 is made up of 12 amino acids. CDR3: CAWSVRPKEQYF. As DNA, the CDR3 is TGTGCCTGGAGTGTACGGCCAAAGGAGCAGTACTTC.

This clone was seen only a few times. The chain couples TRBV13 to TRBJ2-2, with D unclear. This CDR3 has 13 amino acids. The germline gives CDR1 PRHDT, CDR2 FYEKMQ (reference sequence). Trimming shortened V by 2 bases and J by 3 bases, and 4 bases separated the two germline ends. CDR3 sequence (DNA): TGTGCCAGCAGCTTACGGGACACCGGGGAGCTGTTTTTT. Translating gives CASSLRDTGELFF.

The V gene is TRBV30, the J gene TRBJ1-1; no clear D. Germline V gene lookup returns CDR1 GTSNPN and CDR2 SVGIG (reference sequence). This CDR3 is built from 14 residues. V lost 4 bases and J 5 bases, leaving 17 bases between the germline ends. CDR3: CAWTRSLGGTEAFF. DNA of the CDR3: TGTGCCTGGACTCGGAGTTTGGGAGGAACTGAAGCTTTCTTT.

The V call is TRBV11-2, the J call TRBJ2-3; D possibly matches TRBD1 or TRBD2 (6 bases each). The germline CDR1 and CDR2 sequences are SGHAT and FQNNGV. This CDR3 contains 16 residues. The V gene lost 5 bases and the J gene lost 2 bases, with 17 bases spanning the gap. CDR3 residues: CASSPRGGATTDTQYF. CDR3 nucleotides: TGTGCCAGCAGCCCCAGGGGCGGGGCTACCACAGATACGCAGTATTTT.

The J gene is TRBJ2-2, the V gene TRBV30; 8 bases align to TRBD2. V lost 2 bases to trimming and J lost 7 bases; unmatched junction nucleotides: 6. The CDR3 loop spans 14 amino acids. Germline CDR1 reads GTSNPN; CDR2 reads SVGIG (reference sequence). The CDR3 sequence: CAWSSLAGDGELFF. The CDR3 nucleotides read TGTGCCTGGAGTAGTCTAGCGGGCGACGGGGAGCTGTTTTTT.

The J gene is TRBJ2-1, the V gene TRBV7-9; D could derive from TRBD1 or TRBD2 (5 bases each). Germline lookup yields CDR1 SEHNR and CDR2 FQNEAQ (reference sequence). Trimming removed 3 bases at V and 7 bases at J, with 25 bases between. The CDR3 spans 18 residues. DNA for the CDR3: TGTGCCAGCAGCTTCAACCTCCTCGCGGAGCGTGGGGGAAATGAGCAGTTCTTC. It encodes CASSFNLLAERGGNEQFF.

The chain recombines TRBV30 with TRBJ2-7; D gene uncertain. This CDR3 has 13 amino acids. Germline CDR1 reads GTSNPN; CDR2 reads SVGIG (reference sequence). V was trimmed by 2 bases and J by 5 bases, leaving 13 bases between them. CDR3 residues: CAWSPFLGNEQYF. CDR3 sequence (DNA): TGTGCCTGGAGTCCTTTTTTGGGGAACGAGCAGTACTTC.